Sequencing of this T cell receptor beta chain was carried out in a study of shared clonotypes between healthy human individuals. Once extracted for a subset, genomic DNA was divided evenly among several immunoSEQ plates. The protocol was immunoSEQ multiplex PCR, while the TCRdb copy is restricted to in-frame clones and leaves out a portion. The sample lists some 2.3 million clones; more than 80% were seen once. Notes on this clone: Its antigen remains unknown.

The CDR3 totals 15 residues. CDR1 SGDLS and CDR2 YYNGEE come from the germline V gene. With 3 bases removed from V and 4 bases from J, the gap between germline ends came to 15 bases. The study's findings and limits: Relative to their counterparts shared across all four donors, non-shared clonotypes exhibited diminished generation probabilities.

The sequencing sample was made of naive CD4+ T cells from PBMCs. The subset: CD45RA+ positively selected. V usage is TRBV9 and J usage is TRBJ2-3; D gene uncertain. This TCR was sampled from a man aged 18 to 29 in good health. Some clones in this sample may be carry-over from other donors' samples. This CDR3 reads CASSGPLGVPDTQYF. The CDR3 region has the DNA TGTGCCAGCAGCGGTCCTCTTGGGGTCCCAGATACGCAGTATTTT. The full variable domain, rest sourced from reference TRBV9 and TRBJ2-3, is DSGVTQTPKHLITATGQRVTLRCSPRSGDLSVYWYQQSLDQGLQFLIQYYNGEERAKGNILERFSAQQFPDLHSELNLSSLELGDSALYFCASSGPLGVPDTQYFGPGTRLTVL.